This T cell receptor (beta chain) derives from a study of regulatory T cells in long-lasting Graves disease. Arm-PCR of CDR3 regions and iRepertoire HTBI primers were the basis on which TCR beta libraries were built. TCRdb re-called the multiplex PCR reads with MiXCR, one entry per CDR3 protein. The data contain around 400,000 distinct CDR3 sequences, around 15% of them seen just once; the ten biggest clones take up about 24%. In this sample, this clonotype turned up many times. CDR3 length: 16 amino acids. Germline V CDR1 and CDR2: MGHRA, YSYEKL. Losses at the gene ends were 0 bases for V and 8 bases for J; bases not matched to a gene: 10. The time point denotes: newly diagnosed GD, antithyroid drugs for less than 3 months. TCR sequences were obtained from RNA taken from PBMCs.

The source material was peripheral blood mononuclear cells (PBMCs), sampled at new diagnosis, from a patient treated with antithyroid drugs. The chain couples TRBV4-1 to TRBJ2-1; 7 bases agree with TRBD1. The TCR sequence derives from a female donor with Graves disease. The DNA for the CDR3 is TGCGCCAGCAGCCAAGATGGGACCTCCCAGGGGGATGAGCAGTTCTTC. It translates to CASSQDGTSQGDEQFF.